The 31 T cell receptor beta chains below come from one sample, sequenced in a study of tissue T cells after allogeneic stem cell transplantation. Profiling relied on immunoSEQ multiplex PCR, and the TCRdb table lists in-frame clones only, not all of them. Among 450 or so clones listed, over 50% were seen once. Time point denoted: mouse harvest day 14 after allogeneic transplant. The graft held 10^6 splenic CD5+ T cells and 10^7 T-cell-depleted bone marrow cells. Sequencing was carried out using liver tissue. These receptors were collected from a female BALB/c mouse given C57BL/6 T cells with graft-versus-host disease after an allogeneic hematopoietic cell transplant.

On this clone: Mouse germline and gene names are used. The missing CDR3 end, 1 residue past where the read stops, is filled in from the germline J gene. The chain has TRBV2 and TRBJ2-5, with D perhaps being TRBD1 or TRBD2 (6 bases each). The CDR3 runs to 14 residues. Germline V gene data show CDR1 as LGHNA and CDR2 as YSYQKL. V shed 0 bases and J shed 6 bases, with 10 bases lying between them. This chain's CDR3 is CASSQDGGADTQYF. The part of the CDR3 DNA that was read is TGTGCCAGCAGCCAAGACGGGGGCGCGGACACCCAGTAC. Using reference TRBV2 and TRBJ2-5 for the parts outside the CDR3, the full variable domain is DPKIIQKPKYLVAVTGSEKILICEQYLGHNAMYWYRQSAKKPLEFMFSYSYQKLMDNQTASSRFQPQSSKKNHLDLQITALKPDDSATYFCASSQDGGADTQYFGPGTRLLVL.

This clone came up a few times. Genes here carry mouse names. The observed sequence ends 1 residue before the CDR3 terminus, with the missing tail filled in from the germline J gene. The J gene is TRBJ2-1, the V gene TRBV3; 10 positions agree with TRBD2. The CDR3 runs 15 residues. Trimming removed 5 bases from V and 7 bases from J; junction bases left unmatched: 8. Germline V gene sequence: CDR1 SNHLY, CDR2 FYNGKV (reference sequence). CDR3 sequence: CASSPSGGALAEQFF. Partial CDR3 DNA: TGTGCCAGCAGCCCCTCTGGGGGGGCGCTGGCTGAGCAGTTC.

This clone is termed large. Mouse names are used for the genes. The observed sequence ends 1 residue before the CDR3 terminus, with the missing tail filled in from the germline J gene. V usage is TRBV29 and J usage is TRBJ2-2; no firm D call. Germline V lookup: CDR1 MSHET, CDR2 SYDVDS. The CDR3 length is 15 residues. Trimming cost V 0 bases and J 0 bases, with 5 bases left between them. The covered CDR3 bases are TGTGCTAGCAGTTTATCGGGGACAAACACCGGGCAGCTCTAC. It codes for CASSLSGTNTGQLY. The entire CDR3 is CASSLSGTNTGQLYF.

For this clone: Gene names follow the mouse nomenclature. The read comes to an end 1 residue before the CDR3 does, leaving the germline J gene to fill in the end. V is TRBV26 and J is TRBJ2-5; D is unresolved. V dropped 4 bases and J dropped 6 bases, with 8 bases sitting between them. Germline V gene data show CDR1 as KGHPV and CDR2 as FQNQEV (reference sequence). This CDR3 is 12 amino acids long. CDR3 region: CASSQGPDTQYF. The CDR3 bases that were read are TGTGCCAGCAGTCAGGGCCCGGACACCCAGTAC. Drawing the rest from reference TRBV26 and TRBJ2-5, the complete variable domain is NSKVIQTPRYLVKGQGQKAKMRCIPEKGHPVVFWYQQNKNNEFKFLINFQNQEVLQQIDMTEKRFSAECPSNSPCSLEIQSSEAGDSALYLCASSQGPDTQYFGPGTRLLVL.

This clone was seen more than once but under ten times. The listed genes are named as in mouse. The read ends 1 residue shy of where the CDR3 ends; the end is completed using the germline J gene. The chain recombines TRBV26 with TRBJ2-1; 11 nucleotides line up with TRBD2. CDR3 size: 13 residues. V gave up 6 bases and J gave up 8 bases; unmatched junction bases: 3. The germline V gene has CDR1 KGHPV and CDR2 FQNQEV (reference sequence). The DNA read from the CDR3 is TGTGCCAGCAGCCGGGACTGGGGGCCTGAGCAGTTC. As protein: CASSRDWGPEQF. The CDR3 as a whole reads CASSRDWGPEQFF.

For this clone: Mouse gene names apply. Read sequence stops 1 residue before the CDR3 end, and the germline J gene provides the missing end. The chain carries TRBV26 and TRBJ1-1, with 7 nucleotides matching TRBD1. The germline V gene encodes CDR1 KGHPV and CDR2 FQNQEV (reference sequence). J gave up 4 bases and V 0 bases, and 2 bases lay outside the gene matches. CDR3 length: 14 amino acids. CDR3 bases read: TGTGCCAGCAGTCTGTCAAGGGGGCCCACAGAAGTCTTC. Amino acids: CASSLSRGPTEVF. The whole CDR3 sequence is CASSLSRGPTEVFF.

On this clone: Genes and germline are mouse. The CDR3 end lies 1 residue beyond the end of the read and is filled in from the germline J gene. This sequence joins TRBV19 and TRBJ2-7; 7 bases fit TRBD2. The CDR3 length is 13 residues. Germline V CDR1 and CDR2: FNHDT, SITEND (reference sequence). V shed 7 bases and J 3 bases; nucleotides not matched to a gene: 7. The sequenced CDR3 bases are TGTGCCAGCGCCCGGACTGGTCTCTATGAACAGTAC. This codes for CASARTGLYEQY. The entire CDR3 reads CASARTGLYEQYF.

On this clone itself: Gene names are mouse gene names. The sequenced fragment ends 1 residue before the CDR3 boundary, so the rest is inferred from the germline J gene. J is TRBJ2-4 and V is TRBV5; TRBD2 matches 7 bases. V shed 0 bases and J 0 bases; nucleotides not matched to a gene: 6. The CDR3 spans 17 residues. Germline V CDR1 and CDR2: LGHNA, YNLKQL (reference sequence). The CDR3 bases that were read are TGTGCCAGCAGCCAAGATATGACTGGGAGTAGTCAAAACACCTTGTAC. Translating gives CASSQDMTGSSQNTLY. The whole CDR3 sequence is CASSQDMTGSSQNTLYF.

As for this clone: Gene names follow the mouse nomenclature. The CDR3 is cut off 1 residue early in the read; its end comes from the germline J gene. The chain carries TRBV16 and TRBJ2-5; 10 bases fit TRBD2. From germline, CDR1 is SGHSA and CDR2 FRNQAP. V was clipped by 5 bases and J by 2 bases; unmatched bases: 4. The CDR3 loop spans 15 amino acids. CDR3 bases read: TGTGCAAGCAGCCCCCGACTGGGGGGCCAAGACACCCAGTAC. As protein: CASSPRLGGQDTQY. The entire CDR3 protein reads CASSPRLGGQDTQYF.

Details on this clone: Gene names are the mouse ones. The DNA ends 1 residue before the CDR3 does, and the rest of the CDR3 is filled in from the germline J gene. This chain uses TRBV20 with TRBJ2-5; D unresolved. The V end lost 1 base, the J end lost 6 bases, and 2 bases lay between the germline ends. The germline V gene encodes CDR1 GFQATS and CDR2 STVNSAI. The length of the CDR3 is 10 residues. CDR3 sequence: CGARGDTQYF. The DNA read from the CDR3 is TGTGGTGCTAGGGGGGACACCCAGTAC.

Remarks on this clone: Here the gene names and germline are mouse. Coverage ceases 1 residue before the CDR3 finishes, and the germline J gene fills in the end. The gene calls are TRBV12-1 and TRBJ2-5; 12 nucleotides agree with TRBD2. Trimming took 2 bases from V and 3 from J; bases not matched to a gene: 8. The CDR3 is 17 residues long. Germline V lookup: CDR1 SGHSN, CDR2 HYEKVE. Incomplete CDR3 DNA: TGTGCCAGCTCTCGACTGGGGGGGCGCATTGGACAAGACACCCAGTAC. This encodes CASSRLGGRIGQDTQY. The entire CDR3 sequence reads CASSRLGGRIGQDTQYF.

On this clone: The genes are named according to mouse. The read gets to within 1 residue of the CDR3 end, and the germline J gene fills in the rest. The gene calls are TRBV13-2 and TRBJ2-5; 11 bases agree with TRBD2. V lost 4 bases to trimming and J lost 0 bases; unmatched junction nucleotides: 4. The V gene's germline CDR1 is NNHNN and CDR2 SYGAGS (reference sequence). The CDR3 totals 16 residues. Partial CDR3 DNA: TGTGCCAGCGGTCCGGGACTGGGGGTTAACCAAGACACCCAGTAC. Translating it yields CASGPGLGVNQDTQY. The whole CDR3 sequence reads CASGPGLGVNQDTQYF.

Points on this clone: Gene names refer to mouse genes. The sequenced fragment ends 1 residue before the CDR3 boundary, so the rest is inferred from the germline J gene. The chain has TRBV16 and TRBJ1-1, with D unclear. With 2 bases removed from V and 1 base from J, the gap between germline ends came to 2 bases. Germline V gene sequence: CDR1 SGHSA, CDR2 FRNQAP. The CDR3 consists of 12 residues. The CDR3 DNA, read in part, is TGTGCAAGCAGCTTACGGAACACAGAAGTCTTC. Translating gives CASSLRNTEVF. The complete CDR3 protein is CASSLRNTEVFF.

A word on this clone: The listed genes are named as in mouse. CDR3 bases read: TGCACCTGCAGTCTGGGGGGGCTGAGTGCAGAAACGCTGTAT. It codes for CTCSLGGLSAETLY. The complete CDR3 protein is CTCSLGGLSAETLYF. The V and J genes are TRBV1 and TRBJ2-3; 10 nucleotides match TRBD2. The read is 1 residue too short to cover the CDR3 end, so that end is filled in from the germline J gene. V shed 5 bases and J 0 bases; nucleotides not matched to a gene: 2. The CDR3 is 15 residues long. Germline CDR1 reads NSQYPW; CDR2 reads LRSPGD (reference sequence).

This clone appeared once. Any gene name here is a mouse gene name. Read data end 1 residue before the CDR3 end; the end is taken from the germline J gene. The chain has TRBV19 and TRBJ1-1, with 8 bases identical to TRBD1. The CDR3 length is 15 residues. Trimming cost V 1 base and J 1 base; bases outside gene matches: 3. Germline CDR1 reads FNHDT; CDR2 reads SITEND (reference sequence). CDR3 bases read: TGTGCCAGCAGTATAAGGCAGGGGGCGAACACAGAAGTCTTC. This sequence encodes CASSIRQGANTEVF. The whole CDR3 sequence is CASSIRQGANTEVFF.

Of note for this clone: Mouse germline and gene names are used. From the germline J gene comes the end of the CDR3, since the read stops 1 residue before it. J is TRBJ2-7 and V is TRBV29; D unclear. The V gene lost 1 base and the J gene lost 0 bases, with 13 bases spanning the gap. Germline V gene sequence: CDR1 MSHET, CDR2 SYDVDS. The CDR3 is 16 residues long. The CDR3 spells CASSLFSAASSYEQYF. The CDR3 bases that were read are TGTGCTAGCAGTTTATTCTCGGCGGCAAGCTCCTATGAACAGTAC. Drawing the rest from reference TRBV29 and TRBJ2-7, the complete variable domain is DMKVTQMPRYLIKRMGENVLLECGQDMSHETMYWYRQDPGLGLQLIYISYDVDSNSEGDIPKGYRVSRKKREHFSLILDSAKTNQTSVYFCASSLFSAASSYEQYFGPGTRLTVL.

As for this clone: Germline and genes: mouse. The CDR3 end lies 1 residue beyond the end of the read and is filled in from the germline J gene. The chain uses TRBV16 and TRBJ2-7; D possibly corresponds to TRBD1 (5 bases). Germline values: CDR1 SGHSA, CDR2 FRNQAP. CDR3 length equals 12 residues. Trimming removed 2 bases from V and 4 bases from J, with 6 bases in between. CDR3 protein: CASSLRQYEQYF. The DNA read from the CDR3 is TGTGCAAGCAGCTTAAGACAGTATGAACAGTAC.

A remark on this clone: Gene names refer to mouse genes. The read halts 1 residue ahead of the CDR3 end, with the missing end drawn from the germline J gene. The chain is built from TRBV2 and TRBJ2-4; D remains unclear. The CDR3 loop spans 15 amino acids. The germline V and J ends were trimmed by 0 bases and 0 bases, with 7 bases remaining between them. Germline values: CDR1 LGHNA, CDR2 YSYQKL. Incomplete CDR3 DNA: TGTGCCAGCAGCCAAGATCTGGATAGTCAAAACACCTTGTAC. It codes for CASSQDLDSQNTLY. The full-length CDR3 reads as CASSQDLDSQNTLYF.

Concerning this clone: A much larger clone sits a single nucleotide away, making a read error possible. Gene names refer to mouse genes. The sequenced fragment ends 1 residue before the CDR3 boundary, so the rest is inferred from the germline J gene. This chain links TRBV13-2 with TRBJ1-4; TRBD1 matches 9 bases. Germline V gene lookup returns CDR1 NNHNN and CDR2 SYGAGS (reference sequence). The CDR3 is made up of 14 amino acids. The DNA read from the CDR3 is TGTGCCAACGGTGAACAGGGGGCCGACGAAAGATTATTT. Protein product: CANGEQGADERLF. The full CDR3 protein is CANGEQGADERLFF.

Notes on this clone: Gene names denote mouse genes. The observed sequence ends 1 residue before the CDR3 terminus, with the missing tail filled in from the germline J gene. The genes are TRBV31 and TRBJ2-3, with 8 bases matching TRBD2. Looked up from germline, CDR1 is GKSSPN and CDR2 is SITVG. CDR3 length: 15 residues. V lost 0 bases and J lost 3; bases outside the gene matches: 5. CDR3 loop: CAWSLPGGMAETLYF. The covered CDR3 bases are TGTGCCTGGAGTCTACCTGGGGGGATGGCAGAAACGCTGTAT.

Worth noting for this clone: The gene names here belong to mouse. The missing CDR3 end, 1 residue past where the read stops, is filled in from the germline J gene. V usage is TRBV26 and J usage is TRBJ1-3; no firm D call. The CDR3 is 14 residues long. Trimming left V 6 bases short and J 0 bases short, with 9 bases between. CDR1 is KGHPV, CDR2 FQNQEV, per germline (reference sequence). The CDR3 protein is CASSTENSGNTLYF. The sequenced CDR3 bases are TGTGCCAGCAGCACCGAGAATTCTGGAAATACGCTCTAT. The full variable domain, rest sourced from reference TRBV26 and TRBJ1-3, is NSKVIQTPRYLVKGQGQKAKMRCIPEKGHPVVFWYQQNKNNEFKFLINFQNQEVLQQIDMTEKRFSAECPSNSPCSLEIQSSEAGDSALYLCASSTENSGNTLYFGEGSRLIVV.

About this clone: The gene symbols are mouse symbols. Read data end 1 residue before the CDR3 end; the end is taken from the germline J gene. The rearrangement uses TRBV4 and TRBJ1-5; D is perhaps TRBD1 (5 bases). The V and J ends lost 3 bases and 4 bases respectively, with 7 bases between them. The germline CDR1 and CDR2 sequences are LGHDT and YNNKQL (reference sequence). The CDR3 has 13 residues. The CDR3 spells CASSYRANQAPLF. The CDR3 bases that were read are TGTGCCAGCAGCTACAGGGCTAACCAGGCTCCGCTT.

Within the sample, this clone is large. Here the gene names and germline are mouse. The CDR3 is cut off 1 residue early in the read; its end comes from the germline J gene. The chain combines TRBV1 with TRBJ1-5; maybe TRBD1 (5 bases). The V end was cut by 3 bases, the J end by 0 bases, with 9 bases between. The CDR3 is 15 residues long. In germline, CDR1 is NSQYPW, CDR2 LRSPGD (reference sequence). Partial CDR3 DNA: TGCACCTGCAGTGCGCGACAGAATAACAACCAGGCTCCGCTT. Its translation is CTCSARQNNNQAPL. The whole CDR3 is CTCSARQNNNQAPLF.

On this clone: Mismatch with germline at one junction end may stem from a read error. Gene names refer to mouse genes. The read halts 1 residue ahead of the CDR3 end, with the missing end drawn from the germline J gene. The chain has TRBV13-2 and TRBJ2-5; 14 bases are shared with TRBD2. CDR1 NNHNN and CDR2 SYGAGS come from the germline V gene (reference sequence). The CDR3 runs to 16 residues. The DNA read from the CDR3 is TGTGCCCGCGGGGGGGGACTGGGGGGGCGCGAAGACACCCAGTAC. Encoded protein: CARGGGLGGREDTQY. In full, the CDR3 is CARGGGLGGREDTQYF.

This clone appeared a few times. Mouse gene names and germline throughout. The read comes to an end 1 residue before the CDR3 does, leaving the germline J gene to fill in the end. The chain couples TRBV12-1 to TRBJ2-7; maybe TRBD2 (6 bases). V lost 0 bases, J lost 7 bases, and 6 bases lay in between. CDR3 length: 11 residues. Per the germline V gene, CDR1 is SGHSN and CDR2 is HYEKVE. Here the CDR3 reads CASSLDWEQYF. The sequenced CDR3 bases are TGTGCCAGCTCTCTCGACTGGGAACAGTAC. The whole variable domain, filled in from reference TRBV12-1 and TRBJ2-7, reads DSGVVQSPRHIIKEKGGRSVLTCIPISGHSNVVWYQQTLGKELKFLIQHYEKVERDKGFLPSRFSVQQFDDYHSEMNMSALELEDSAMYFCASSLDWEQYFGPGTRLTVL.

A few counts support this clone. The listed genes are named as in mouse. The CDR3 end falls 1 residue outside the read, so it is completed with the germline J gene. The chain is built from TRBV13-1 and TRBJ1-2; D is unresolved. Germline CDR1 is NSHNY and CDR2 is SYGAGN. Trimming stripped 4 bases from V and 2 bases from J, with 6 bases between. The CDR3 is 12 residues long. CDR3 bases read: TGTGCCAGCAGTACACGGAACTCCGACTACACC. Its translation: CASSTRNSDYT. The entire CDR3 protein is CASSTRNSDYTF.

This clone is large (0.1 to 1%) by share. Gene names are mouse gene names. The CDR3 sequence: CASSYGTGYEQYF. The part of the CDR3 DNA that was read is TGTGCCAGCAGTTACGGGACTGGGTATGAACAGTAC. V is TRBV3 and J is TRBJ2-7, with 9 bases that match TRBD2. Read data end 1 residue before the CDR3 end; the end is taken from the germline J gene. CDR3 length: 13 amino acids. The V gene's germline CDR1 is SNHLY and CDR2 FYNGKV (reference sequence). V trimming: 6 bases; J trimming: 4 bases; junction bases outside the gene matches: 4. Combining the CDR3 with reference TRBV3 and TRBJ2-7 gives the whole variable domain GPKVLQIPSHQIIDMGQMVTLNCDPVSNHLYFYWYKQILGQQMEFLVNFYNGKVMEKSKLFKDQFSVERPDGSYFTLKIQPTALEDSAVYFCASSYGTGYEQYFGPGTRLTVL.

On this clone itself: Any gene name here is a mouse gene name. The read falls 1 residue short of the CDR3 end, and the missing part is taken from the germline J gene. The chain recombines TRBV16 with TRBJ2-4; D gene uncertain. V lost 0 bases and J 0 bases, leaving 4 bases between the germline ends. Germline CDR1 SGHSA, CDR2 FRNQAP. The CDR3 covers 14 residues. The CDR3 bases that were read are TGTGCAAGCAGCTTAGAGGGGAGTCAAAACACCTTGTAC. Its protein product is CASSLEGSQNTLY. In full, the CDR3 is CASSLEGSQNTLYF.

This clone was found a few times. Gene labels here are mouse ones. Sequencing ends 1 residue short of the CDR3 end; the germline J gene provides the rest. The rearrangement joins TRBV26 to TRBJ1-2, with 7 bases aligning to TRBD1. The CDR3 is 15 residues long. The V gene's germline CDR1 is KGHPV and CDR2 FQNQEV (reference sequence). J was trimmed by 0 bases and V by 0 bases; bases with no gene match: 1. CDR3 protein: CASSLSGTANSDYTF. The DNA read from the CDR3 is TGTGCCAGCAGTCTGTCGGGGACAGCAAACTCCGACTACACC.

This clone was observed a handful of times. Each gene name is a mouse one. The read falls 1 residue short of the CDR3 end, and the missing part is taken from the germline J gene. The V gene is TRBV16, the J gene TRBJ2-7, with D possibly being TRBD1 (6 bases). Germline CDR1 is SGHSA and CDR2 is FRNQAP. The length of the CDR3 is 14 residues. Trimming shortened V by 0 bases and J by 2 bases, and 8 bases separated the two germline ends. Incomplete CDR3 DNA: TGTGCAAGCAGCTTAGAAGGGGACACCTATGAACAGTAC. The encoded protein is CASSLEGDTYEQY. The CDR3 as a whole reads CASSLEGDTYEQYF.

About this clone itself: The genes and germline here are from mouse. Sequencing ends 1 residue short of the CDR3 end; the germline J gene provides the rest. The chain carries TRBV19 and TRBJ2-7; 13 nucleotides agree with TRBD2. V shed 3 bases and J 7 bases; nucleotides not matched to a gene: 7. The V gene's germline CDR1 is FNHDT and CDR2 SITEND (reference sequence). CDR3 length: 15 residues. Incomplete CDR3 DNA: TGTGCCAGCAGTACCGGGACTGGGGGGGGTTGGGAACAGTAC. It yields the protein CASSTGTGGGWEQY. The complete CDR3 protein is CASSTGTGGGWEQYF. Looking up the rest from reference TRBV19 and TRBJ2-7 gives the full variable domain: GGIITQTPKFLIGQEGQKLTLKCQQNFNHDTMYWYRQDSGKGLRLIYYSITENDLQKGDLSEGYDASREKKSSFSLTVTSAQKNEMAVFLCASSTGTGGGWEQYFGPGTRLTVL.